A selection of T cell receptor beta chains follows, all from one sample in a study of blood T cell repertoires in COVID-19. Only in-frame clones appear in the TCRdb table, and some are missing; sequencing was by immunoSEQ multiplex PCR. The sample has 220,000 or so clones, 70% to 90% seen once. Sequenced input: peripheral blood. These receptor sequences come from a man aged 50 to 60 who had recovered from COVID-19. The CDR3 runs from the conserved cysteine through the conserved F or W. Each record gives: J gene, D gene, CDR3 length, V gene, clone size, CDR3 protein, CDR3 DNA. The D gene is left open where the match is weak. Clone size, where shown, is once, few, many, or a class for clones that have expanded.

TRBJ2-5	TRBD1	14	TRBV29-1	.	CSVTRQGAWETQYF	TGCAGCGTTACCCGACAGGGGGCTTGGGAGACCCAGTACTTC
TRBJ1-2	.	16	TRBV7-8	.	CASSPNRASPNYGYTF	TGTGCCAGCAGCCCAAACAGGGCCTCACCTAACTATGGCTACACCTTC
TRBJ2-5	.	15	TRBV9	.	CASSQSPSSKETQYF	TGTGCCAGCAGCCAGTCCCCTAGTTCCAAAGAGACCCAGTACTTC
TRBJ2-1	TRBD2	16	TRBV2	.	CASSEVRLAVYNEQFF	TGTGCCAGCAGTGAAGTTCGACTAGCGGTCTACAATGAGCAGTTCTTC
TRBJ2-2	TRBD2	17	TRBV27	.	CASSSTTSGGNTGELFF	TGTGCCAGCAGCTCCACGACTAGCGGGGGAAACACCGGGGAGCTGTTTTTT
TRBJ2-7	TRBD1	14	TRBV4-1	.	CASSPGDRVYEQYF	TGCGCCAGCAGCCCCGGGGACAGGGTCTACGAGCAGTACTTC
TRBJ2-7	TRBD1	14	TRBV6-5	.	CASKLGRQGGEQYF	TGTGCCAGCAAGCTGGGGCGACAGGGCGGCGAGCAGTACTTC
TRBJ1-1	.	12	TRBV9	.	CASSVSGTEAFF	TGTGCCAGCAGCGTTTCAGGCACTGAAGCTTTCTTT
TRBJ1-5	.	14	TRBV7-2	once	CASSPQGIGQPQHF	TGTGCCAGCAGCCCTCAGGGAATTGGGCAGCCCCAGCATTTT
TRBJ1-2	TRBD1	14	TRBV3-1/TRBV3-2	.	CASSHGTANYGYTF	TGTGCCAGCAGCCATGGGACAGCAAACTATGGCTACACCTTC
TRBJ2-2	.	15	TRBV7-6	.	CASSFSGLFTGELFF	TGTGCCAGCAGCTTCAGTGGACTGTTCACCGGGGAGCTGTTTTTT
TRBJ2-7	.	15	TRBV6-5	.	CASSPSGLPRGEQYF	TGTGCCAGCAGTCCTTCGGGACTTCCACGGGGCGAGCAGTACTTC
TRBJ2-7	TRBD1	15	TRBV23-1	.	CASSQSGRGNDEQYF	TGCGCCAGCAGTCAATCGGGCAGGGGGAACGACGAGCAGTACTTC
TRBJ1-2	.	16	TRBV11-2	.	CASSLISWGRVEGYTF	TGTGCCAGCAGCTTAATTTCCTGGGGCAGGGTCGAGGGCTACACCTTC
TRBJ1-1	.	13	TRBV6-5	.	CASRAGMNTEAFF	TGTGCCAGCAGGGCAGGGATGAACACTGAAGCTTTCTTT
TRBJ2-7	.	15	TRBV20-1	.	CSASLGNRAAYEQYF	TGCAGTGCTAGTTTAGGGAACAGGGCCGCCTACGAGCAGTACTTC
TRBJ2-7	.	16	TRBV21-1	.	CASSKVGQEFSYEQYF	TGTGCCAGCAGCAAAGTAGGACAGGAATTCTCCTACGAGCAGTACTTC
TRBJ1-2	TRBD1	13	TRBV30	.	CAWSRDRGQGYTF	TGTGCCTGGAGCCGGGACAGGGGGCAAGGCTACACCTTC
TRBJ2-7	.	15	TRBV18	once	CASSPVGRDTYEQYF	TGTGCCAGCTCACCCGTGGGGAGGGACACCTACGAGCAGTACTTC
TRBJ2-1	.	13	TRBV14	.	CASSQEQYNEQFF	TGTGCCAGCAGCCAAGAACAGTATAATGAGCAGTTCTTC
TRBJ2-3	TRBD2	16	TRBV5-1	.	CASSLKTSGSTDTQYF	TGCGCCAGCAGCTTGAAGACTAGCGGCAGCACAGATACGCAGTATTTT
TRBJ1-2	TRBD1	14	TRBV7-2	.	CASSVVQGANGYTF	TGTGCCAGCAGCGTTGTCCAGGGGGCGAATGGCTACACCTTC
TRBJ1-5	TRBD1	14	TRBV28	.	CASSGTVSNQPQHF	TGTGCCAGCAGTGGGACAGTTAGCAATCAGCCCCAGCATTTT
TRBJ1-4	.	11	TRBV29-1	once	CSVESREKLFF	TGCAGCGTTGAATCGAGGGAAAAACTGTTTTTT
TRBJ2-1	.	15	TRBV7-2	.	CASSLTISSYNEQFF	TGTGCCAGCAGCTTAACTATAAGCTCCTACAATGAGCAGTTCTTC
TRBJ2-7	TRBD2	15	TRBV9	.	CASSPTASGRYEQYF	TGTGCCAGCAGCCCTACCGCTAGCGGGAGGTACGAGCAGTACTTC
TRBJ2-7	TRBD1	15	TRBV19	.	CASSPGQGSSYEQYF	TGTGCCAGTAGTCCAGGACAGGGGAGCTCCTACGAGCAGTACTTC
TRBJ2-7	TRBD1	16	TRBV19	.	CASSRLGTGGSYEQYF	TGTGCCAGTAGCAGGCTGGGGACAGGGGGTTCGTACGAGCAGTACTTC
TRBJ1-1	.	14	TRBV3-1/TRBV3-2	.	CASSQGQLNTEAFF	TGTGCCAGCAGCCAAGGACAGTTGAACACTGAAGCTTTCTTT
TRBJ1-2	TRBD1	15	TRBV9	few	CASSVGQGRFYGYTF	TGTGCCAGCAGCGTCGGACAGGGTCGTTTCTATGGCTACACCTTC
TRBJ2-1	TRBD2	14	TRBV24-1	.	CATSEASGNNEQFF	TGTGCCACCAGTGAGGCTAGCGGGAACAATGAGCAGTTCTTC